Listed below are T cell receptor beta chains from one sample, sequenced in a study of siplizumab effects on memory and regulatory T cells. Only in-frame clones appear in the TCRdb table, and some are missing; sequencing was by immunoSEQ multiplex PCR. This table has approximately 100,000 clones, about 90% appearing once. Sample: Tregs sorted from blood. The receptor source for this set is a human donor in good health. Each CDR3 is given with its conserved first and last residue. D genes are given only for firm matches. The size field is filled for only some rows; it gives once, few, many or a size class.

CDR3: CASSFRGEQFF; DNA: TGTGCCAGCAGCTTCAGGGGTGAGCAGTTCTTC; D: NA; J: TRBJ2-1; V: TRBV7-9; size: NA
CDR3: CASSLSRVPQETQYF; DNA: TGTGCCAGCAGTTTGTCGCGAGTCCCCCAAGAGACCCAGTACTTC; D: NA; J: TRBJ2-5; V: TRBV28; size: NA
CDR3: CASSFRDRVSYEQYF; DNA: TGTGCCAGCAGTTTCCGGGACAGGGTCTCCTACGAGCAGTACTTC; D: TRBD1; J: TRBJ2-7; V: TRBV5-5; size: NA
CDR3: CATGNSWGGELFF; DNA: TGTGCCACTGGAAACTCCTGGGGCGGGGAGCTGTTTTTT; D: NA; J: TRBJ2-2; V: TRBV27; size: NA
CDR3: CASSYSTVTGELFF; DNA: TGTGCCAGCAGTTACTCGACGGTGACCGGGGAGCTGTTTTTT; D: NA; J: TRBJ2-2; V: TRBV6-6; size: NA
CDR3: CASSLDPTDTQYF; DNA: TGTGCCAGCAGCCTGGACCCGACAGATACGCAGTATTTT; D: NA; J: TRBJ2-3; V: TRBV5-4; size: once
CDR3: CASSQNKLTVENTEAFF; DNA: TGTGCCAGCAGTCAAAATAAACTGACAGTTGAGAACACTGAAGCTTTCTTT; D: NA; J: TRBJ1-1; V: TRBV27; size: NA
CDR3: CASSGQAGGYEQYF; DNA: TGTGCCAGCTCAGGCCAGGCCGGGGGCTACGAGCAGTACTTC; D: NA; J: TRBJ2-7; V: TRBV18; size: NA
CDR3: CASSSRGLAGMQTYNEQFF; DNA: TGTGCCAGCAGCTCCCGCGGACTAGCGGGCATGCAGACCTACAATGAGCAGTTCTTC; D: TRBD2; J: TRBJ2-1; V: TRBV7-9; size: NA
CDR3: CAWSAGTSGSVTDTQYF; DNA: TGTGCCTGGAGCGCTGGGACTAGCGGGAGCGTCACAGATACGCAGTATTTT; D: TRBD2; J: TRBJ2-3; V: TRBV30; size: NA
CDR3: CASSKGLTVPEAFF; DNA: TGTGCCAGCAGCAAGGGACTTACGGTCCCTGAAGCTTTCTTT; D: NA; J: TRBJ1-1; V: TRBV7-2; size: few
CDR3: CSVELGAGLAQYF; DNA: TGCAGCGTTGAATTAGGGGCGGGTTTGGCCCAGTACTTC; D: NA; J: TRBJ2-5; V: TRBV29-1; size: NA
CDR3: CASSIAATGGSNQPQHF; DNA: TGTGCCAGTAGTATAGCTGCGACAGGGGGTAGCAATCAGCCCCAGCATTTT; D: TRBD1; J: TRBJ1-5; V: TRBV19; size: NA
CDR3: CASSFRTNYEQYF; DNA: TGTGCCAGCAGCTTCCGAACTAACTACGAGCAGTACTTC; D: NA; J: TRBJ2-7; V: TRBV7-2; size: NA
CDR3: CASSEHQNQPQHF; DNA: TGTGCCAGCAGTGAACACCAAAATCAGCCCCAGCATTTT; D: NA; J: TRBJ1-5; V: TRBV2; size: NA
CDR3: CASSDSRQGLRDGYTF; DNA: TGTGCCAGCAGTGACTCCCGGCAGGGGCTTAGGGATGGCTACACCTTC; D: NA; J: TRBJ1-2; V: TRBV25-1; size: NA
CDR3: CASSSRQGGEQYF; DNA: TGTGCCAGCAGTTCCCGACAGGGGGGGGAGCAGTACTTC; D: TRBD1; J: TRBJ2-7; V: TRBV6-6; size: NA
CDR3: CAIRSAQNEQFF; DNA: TGTGCCATCCGTAGCGCGCAGAATGAGCAGTTCTTC; D: NA; J: TRBJ2-1; V: TRBV6-5; size: NA
CDR3: CASSTKEGGARQPQHF; DNA: TGTGCCAGCAGTACAAAGGAAGGGGGCGCGCGTCAGCCCCAGCATTTT; D: NA; J: TRBJ1-5; V: TRBV21-1; size: NA
CDR3: CASSESGAGELFF; DNA: TGTGCCAGCAGTGAGTCGGGGGCCGGGGAGCTGTTTTTT; D: NA; J: TRBJ2-2; V: TRBV2; size: NA
CDR3: CASSLAVYNEQFF; DNA: TGCGCCAGCAGCTTGGCCGTCTACAATGAGCAGTTCTTC; D: NA; J: TRBJ2-1; V: TRBV5-1; size: NA
CDR3: CASRSGTTTYEQYF; DNA: TGTGCCAGTAGATCCGGGACAACCACCTACGAGCAGTACTTC; D: NA; J: TRBJ2-7; V: TRBV19; size: NA
CDR3: CATSRGTGLVTGELFF; DNA: TGTGCCACCAGCAGAGGAACGGGACTTGTCACCGGGGAGCTGTTTTTT; D: NA; J: TRBJ2-2; V: TRBV15; size: NA
CDR3: CASSMGQGTDTQYF; DNA: TGTGCCAGTAGTATGGGACAGGGCACAGATACGCAGTATTTT; D: TRBD1; J: TRBJ2-3; V: TRBV19; size: once
CDR3: CASSSQGPAGNTIYF; DNA: TGTGCCAGCTCATCACAGGGTCCAGCGGGAAACACCATATATTTT; D: NA; J: TRBJ1-3; V: TRBV18; size: NA
CDR3: CASSLAGGRTAVEQYF; DNA: TGTGCCAGCAGCTTAGCGGGCGGGAGAACTGCGGTCGAGCAGTACTTC; D: TRBD2; J: TRBJ2-7; V: TRBV7-9; size: NA
CDR3: CASSQAADSTRGPGELFF; DNA: TGCGCCAGCAGCCAAGCCGCAGACTCGACGAGAGGTCCCGGGGAGCTGTTTTTT; D: NA; J: TRBJ2-2; V: TRBV4-1; size: once
CDR3: CASSLVSQAGGAETQYF; DNA: TGTGCCAGCAGCTTAGTATCCCAGGCGGGAGGGGCAGAGACCCAGTACTTC; D: TRBD2; J: TRBJ2-5; V: TRBV7-6; size: NA
CDR3: CASSRPPAEQYF; DNA: TGTGCCAGCAGCCGACCCCCGGCCGAGCAGTACTTC; D: NA; J: TRBJ2-7; V: TRBV5-6; size: NA
CDR3: CSVGGQGWMGKEAFF; DNA: TGCAGCGTTGGGGGACAGGGTTGGATGGGTAAAGAAGCTTTCTTT; D: TRBD1; J: TRBJ1-1; V: TRBV29-1; size: NA
CDR3: CASTQWGGLPGGYTF; DNA: TGTGCCAGCACCCAATGGGGGGGTCTACCGGGAGGCTACACCTTC; D: NA; J: TRBJ1-2; V: TRBV28; size: NA
CDR3: CATSRGEGDNQPQHF; DNA: TGTGCCACCAGCCGCGGGGAGGGGGACAATCAGCCCCAGCATTTT; D: NA; J: TRBJ1-5; V: TRBV15; size: once
CDR3: CASRGGRGELFF; DNA: TGTGCCAGTCGCGGGGGACGCGGGGAGCTGTTTTTT; D: TRBD2; J: TRBJ2-2; V: TRBV19; size: NA
CDR3: CASQGGVAGLTGELFF; DNA: TGCGCCAGCCAGGGCGGGGTAGCGGGTCTCACCGGGGAGCTGTTTTTT; D: TRBD2; J: TRBJ2-2; V: TRBV5-1; size: NA
CDR3: CASSLWSGWTDTQYF; DNA: TGTGCCAGCAGTTTATGGTCGGGGTGGACAGATACGCAGTATTTT; D: NA; J: TRBJ2-3; V: TRBV28; size: NA
CDR3: CASRSSGYNEQFF; DNA: TGTGCCAGCAGGAGTAGCGGGTACAATGAGCAGTTCTTC; D: TRBD2; J: TRBJ2-1; V: TRBV6-5; size: NA
CDR3: CASSLAWVQETQYF; DNA: TGCGCCAGCAGCTTGGCGTGGGTCCAAGAGACCCAGTACTTC; D: NA; J: TRBJ2-5; V: TRBV5-1; size: NA
CDR3: CASSERTGFSGELFF; DNA: TGTGCCAGCAGTGAAAGGACAGGATTCTCCGGGGAGCTGTTTTTT; D: TRBD1; J: TRBJ2-2; V: TRBV6-1; size: NA
CDR3: CASSYSREQYF; DNA: TGTGCCAGCAGTTACTCCAGGGAGCAGTACTTC; D: NA; J: TRBJ2-7; V: TRBV6-5; size: NA
CDR3: CASSQYPGLAKVDEQFF; DNA: TGCGCCAGTAGTCAATACCCGGGACTAGCAAAAGTGGATGAGCAGTTCTTC; D: TRBD2; J: TRBJ2-1; V: TRBV23-1; size: once
CDR3: CASSPYSGGSDTQYF; DNA: TGTGCCAGCTCACCGTACAGCGGTGGATCAGATACGCAGTATTTT; D: NA; J: TRBJ2-3; V: TRBV18; size: NA
CDR3: CASSYYPGTYNEQFF; DNA: TGTGCCAGCAGTTACTACCCCGGGACGTACAATGAGCAGTTCTTC; D: NA; J: TRBJ2-1; V: TRBV6-6; size: NA
CDR3: CASSSRVQETQYF; DNA: TGCGCCAGCAGTTCTAGGGTCCAAGAGACCCAGTACTTC; D: NA; J: TRBJ2-5; V: TRBV5-1; size: NA
CDR3: CASSARDRDTYEQYF; DNA: TGTGCCAGTAGCGCTAGGGACAGGGACACCTACGAGCAGTACTTC; D: TRBD1; J: TRBJ2-7; V: TRBV19; size: NA
CDR3: CASSFAGADTGELFF; DNA: TGCGCCAGCAGCTTTGCGGGGGCGGACACCGGGGAGCTGTTTTTT; D: NA; J: TRBJ2-2; V: TRBV5-1; size: once
CDR3: CASEAGVVSDTQYF; DNA: TGTGCCAGCGAGGCGGGAGTAGTCTCAGATACGCAGTATTTT; D: TRBD2; J: TRBJ2-3; V: TRBV6-6; size: NA
CDR3: CASSPRGLNTEAFF; DNA: TGTGCCAGCTCCCCTCGGGGTTTGAACACTGAAGCTTTCTTT; D: NA; J: TRBJ1-1; V: TRBV19; size: NA
CDR3: CASSLMVSYEQYF; DNA: TGTGCCAGCAGTTTAATGGTCTCCTACGAGCAGTACTTC; D: NA; J: TRBJ2-7; V: TRBV27; size: once
CDR3: CASSLSAIGDSSYEQYF; DNA: TGTGCCAGCAGCTTAAGTGCGATAGGGGACAGCTCCTACGAGCAGTACTTC; D: TRBD1; J: TRBJ2-7; V: TRBV7-3; size: NA
CDR3: CASRALGIAGMYEQYF; DNA: TGTGCCAGCAGGGCCTTGGGGATAGCGGGAATGTACGAGCAGTACTTC; D: TRBD2; J: TRBJ2-7; V: TRBV2; size: NA
CDR3: CASSRGQGASYGYTF; DNA: TGTGCCAGCAGCCGTGGACAGGGGGCTTCCTATGGCTACACCTTC; D: TRBD1; J: TRBJ1-2; V: TRBV6-1; size: NA
CDR3: CASRDGLAPGTEAFF; DNA: TGTGCCAGCAGGGACGGGTTAGCTCCGGGGACTGAAGCTTTCTTT; D: NA; J: TRBJ1-1; V: TRBV2; size: few
CDR3: CASHILGTMNTEAFF; DNA: TGTGCCAGCCACATCTTGGGTACCATGAACACTGAAGCTTTCTTT; D: NA; J: TRBJ1-1; V: TRBV18; size: NA
CDR3: CASEFEKREPGDTQYF; DNA: TGTGCCAGCGAGTTCGAAAAGCGGGAGCCGGGGGATACGCAGTATTTT; D: TRBD2; J: TRBJ2-3; V: TRBV5-6; size: NA
CDR3: CASSFIEGEVTGELFF; DNA: TGTGCCAGCAGCTTCATTGAGGGGGAGGTCACCGGGGAGCTGTTTTTT; D: NA; J: TRBJ2-2; V: TRBV5-6; size: NA